The rows below give T cell receptor beta chains drawn from one sample of a study of T cell responses to AZD1222 COVID-19 vaccine. Assay used: immunoSEQ multiplex PCR; TCRdb lists only in-frame clones, some missing. The sample records 100,000 or so clones, 70% to 90% being singletons. Sequencing used peripheral blood, obtained 28 days after the second AZD1222 dose. These receptors originate from an adult who received the AZD1222 COVID-19 vaccine. Each CDR3 is given with its conserved first and last residue. Fields, in order: V gene, J gene, CDR3 protein.

>TRBV19|TRBJ2-7
CASSLSGAYEQYF
>TRBV27|TRBJ2-7
CASSLTGGSLAYEQYF
>TRBV14|TRBJ2-1
CASSRSLAVSYNEQFF
>TRBV4-2|TRBJ2-4
CASSQQGRGLAKNIQYF
>TRBV25-1|TRBJ2-5
CASSKIAGSRETQYF
>TRBV18|TRBJ1-2
CASSLQTNYGYTF
>TRBV7-2|TRBJ1-2
CASSPPRDRVPGYTF
>TRBV6-5|TRBJ1-5
CASRRTGEDQPQHF
>TRBV24-1|TRBJ2-1
CATSDVAEQFF
>TRBV4-3|TRBJ2-4
CASSQDTANLAKNIQYF
>TRBV7-2|TRBJ2-2
CASSEPGHSNTGELFF
>TRBV30|TRBJ1-5
CAWSQQGGNQPQHF
>TRBV5-5|TRBJ2-7
CASSSGAGTGTQYF
>TRBV18|TRBJ1-1
CASSPMDRITNTEAFF
>TRBV7-9|TRBJ2-2
CASSLASGLAGGPGELFF
>TRBV19|TRBJ2-4
CASSHRALAKNIQYF
>TRBV9|TRBJ2-2
CASSRLSGNTGELFF
>TRBV5-6|TRBJ2-1
CASSLGPGNEQFF
>TRBV9|TRBJ2-1
CASSVAPGSFNEQFF
>TRBV19|TRBJ1-1
CASSLGLNTEAFF
>TRBV7-8|TRBJ1-2
CASSSYGGRGGYGYTF
>TRBV5-1|TRBJ1-2
CASSLVAGGGYTF
>TRBV28|TRBJ1-6
CASSTGGINSPLHF
>TRBV6-5|TRBJ2-1
CASSPHIEYNEQFF
>TRBV20-1|TRBJ1-1
CSASQGKGMITEAFF
>TRBV5-1|TRBJ2-1
CASSLGPSSYNEQFF
>TRBV7-6|TRBJ2-3
CASSQRTSGRSSVADTQYF
>TRBV10-3|TRBJ2-2
CAINQDSHTGELFF
>TRBV6-4|TRBJ2-1
CASSDSRGGSYNEQFF
>TRBV6-2/TRBV6-3|TRBJ2-7
CASSYLLGAAYEQYF
>TRBV29-1|TRBJ1-2
CSVFGDRVYGYTF
>TRBV30|TRBJ1-2
CAWSFIRTGYGYTF
>TRBV7-2|TRBJ1-1
CASSKYPNTEAFF
>TRBV7-9|TRBJ1-4
CASSLKGGNEKLFF
>TRBV6-6|TRBJ1-5
CASSQRREGGASINQPQHF
>TRBV6-5|TRBJ1-4
CASTIRVRREKLFF
>TRBV9|TRBJ1-2
CASSVALTGRDYGYTF
>TRBV6-2/TRBV6-3|TRBJ2-5
CASSTIRVREETQYF
>TRBV27|TRBJ2-5
CASSTRAGQGVAETQYF
>TRBV2|TRBJ2-2
CASSVPTGLNTGELFF
>TRBV5-1|TRBJ1-1
CASSSTGLLGAFF
>TRBV6-5|TRBJ2-1
CASAGDGSYNEQFF
>TRBV2|TRBJ2-5
CASRGELAGNQETQYF
>TRBV6-2/TRBV6-3|TRBJ2-5
CASSYSMAQGYQETQYF
>TRBV18|TRBJ2-7
CASSLDAVSYEQYF
>TRBV5-4|TRBJ2-1
CASSSGLAGGLEQFF
>TRBV6-5|TRBJ1-4
CASRTDSMSNEKLFF
>TRBV7-9|TRBJ2-3
CASSISTDTQYF
>TRBV28|TRBJ1-3
CASSLWQGLSGNTIYF
>TRBV11-2|TRBJ1-6
CASSLGPGQGSYYNSPLHF
>TRBV7-3|TRBJ2-3
CASSQDSGRPDTQYF
>TRBV5-1|TRBJ2-4
CASSVRKGSRNIQYF
>TRBV12-3/TRBV12-4|TRBJ1-6
CASSLWDSPVLHF
>TRBV28|TRBJ1-1
CASSWGSGKNTEAFF